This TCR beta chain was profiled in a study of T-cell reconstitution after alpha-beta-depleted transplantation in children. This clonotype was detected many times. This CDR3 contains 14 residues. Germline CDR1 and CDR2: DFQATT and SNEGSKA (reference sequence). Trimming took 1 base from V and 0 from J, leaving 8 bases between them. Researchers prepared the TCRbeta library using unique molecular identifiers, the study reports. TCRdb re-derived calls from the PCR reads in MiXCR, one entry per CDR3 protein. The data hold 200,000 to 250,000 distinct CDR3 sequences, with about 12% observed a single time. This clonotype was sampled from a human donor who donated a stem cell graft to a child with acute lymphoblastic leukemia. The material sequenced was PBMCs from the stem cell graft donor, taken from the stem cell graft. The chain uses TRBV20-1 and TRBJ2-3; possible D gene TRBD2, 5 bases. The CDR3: CSARVGGSTDTQYF. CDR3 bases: TGCAGTGCTAGAGTTGGCGGGAGCACAGATACGCAGTATTTT.